The rows below give T cell receptor beta chains drawn from one sample of a study of blood T cell repertoires in COVID-19. Clones were sequenced by immunoSEQ multiplex PCR, and TCRdb holds only the in-frame ones, with some missing. The repertoire has around 300,000 clones, 88% of them found once; the top ten carry 1.5% to 2%. Sequencing used peripheral blood. These receptors came from a woman between 25 and 40 years old with COVID-19, enrolled during active disease. Both conserved end residues are part of each CDR3. D genes are given only for firm matches. Clone sizes are given selectively: once, few, many, or a class where the clone is expanded.

>TRBJ1-4|NA|NA|TRBV6-5
CASRTGLEKLFF
TGTGCCAGCAGAACAGGCCTTGAAAAACTGTTTTTT
>TRBJ1-4|NA|NA|TRBV5-1
CASSDTREKLFF
TGCGCCAGCAGCGATACAAGAGAAAAACTGTTTTTT
>TRBJ2-5|TRBD1|NA|TRBV5-4
CASSSRDSGETQYF
TGTGCCAGCAGCTCCCGGGACAGCGGAGAGACCCAGTACTTC
>TRBJ2-1|TRBD2|NA|TRBV7-2
CASSFKASGGASNEQFF
TGTGCCAGCAGCTTTAAGGCTAGCGGGGGGGCTAGCAATGAGCAGTTCTTC
>TRBJ2-1|TRBD2|NA|TRBV7-2
CASSPGLADSYNEQFF
TGTGCCAGCAGCCCTGGACTAGCGGACTCCTACAATGAGCAGTTCTTC
>TRBJ1-3|NA|NA|TRBV5-1
CASSLGGGDTIYF
TGCGCCAGCAGCTTGGGAGGAGGTGACACCATATATTTT
>TRBJ1-1|NA|NA|TRBV19
CASKEWQGSLNTEAFF
TGTGCCAGTAAGGAGTGGCAGGGATCCCTGAACACTGAAGCTTTCTTT
>TRBJ1-2|TRBD1|NA|TRBV7-9
CASSPWVGTGYGYTF
TGTGCCAGCAGCCCCTGGGTCGGGACAGGCTATGGCTACACCTTC
>TRBJ1-5|NA|few|TRBV12-3/TRBV12-4
CASSFQKNQPQHF
TGTGCCAGCAGTTTTCAGAAGAATCAGCCCCAGCATTTT
>TRBJ2-7|TRBD1|NA|TRBV20-1
CSASGRGRYEQYF
TGCAGTGCTAGTGGCAGGGGGCGATACGAGCAGTACTTC
>TRBJ2-1|NA|NA|TRBV5-8
CASSPGSLWDEQFF
TGTGCCAGCAGCCCCGGGAGTTTATGGGATGAGCAGTTCTTC
>TRBJ2-4|NA|NA|TRBV11-3
CASSLAGAKNIQYF
TGTGCCAGCAGCTTAGCCGGAGCCAAAAACATTCAGTACTTC
>TRBJ1-4|NA|once|TRBV2
CASSEGHVIRATNEKLFF
TGTGCCAGCAGTGAAGGGCACGTAATCCGGGCAACTAATGAAAAACTGTTTTTT
>TRBJ1-6|NA|NA|TRBV6-5
CASTDIDSYNSPLHF
TGTGCCAGCACCGACATCGACTCCTATAATTCACCCCTCCACTTT
>TRBJ1-1|TRBD1|NA|TRBV30
CASTRGTEKNTEAFF
TGTGCCTCGACCCGAGGGACAGAAAAGAACACTGAAGCTTTCTTT
>TRBJ2-7|TRBD1|few|TRBV3-1/TRBV3-2
CASSNPGGQGYEQYF
TGTGCCAGCAGCAACCCCGGGGGACAGGGGTACGAGCAGTACTTC
>TRBJ1-2|NA|NA|TRBV28
CASSLISFYGYTF
TGTGCCAGCAGTTTAATTTCCTTTTATGGCTACACCTTC
>TRBJ2-1|NA|NA|TRBV6-5
CASRNDRAYNEQFF
TGTGCCAGCAGAAACGACAGAGCCTACAATGAGCAGTTCTTC
>TRBJ2-3|NA|NA|TRBV14
CASSQDLGVATDTQYF
TGTGCCAGCAGCCAAGATTTGGGAGTAGCTACAGATACGCAGTATTTT
>TRBJ1-1|NA|NA|TRBV28
CASKRGQLNTEAFF
TGTGCCAGCAAACGGGGACAACTGAACACTGAAGCTTTCTTT
>TRBJ1-1|TRBD1|NA|TRBV19
CASSIGTGMTEAFF
TGTGCCAGTAGTATCGGGACAGGGATGACTGAAGCTTTCTTT
>TRBJ2-3|NA|once|TRBV6-1
CASSELPGWGTDTQYF
TGTGCCAGCAGTGAACTCCCGGGGTGGGGAACAGATACGCAGTATTTT
>TRBJ1-6|NA|NA|TRBV18
CASSRGVSSPLHF
TGTGCCAGCTCACGGGGGGTTTCTTCACCCCTCCACTTT
>TRBJ1-3|TRBD1|NA|TRBV5-6
CASSLEPGQSSGNTIYF
TGTGCCAGCAGCTTGGAGCCGGGACAGAGCTCTGGAAACACCATATATTTT
>TRBJ1-2|TRBD1|NA|TRBV25-1
CASRGDRADYGYTF
TGTGCCAGCAGGGGGGACAGGGCGGACTATGGCTACACCTTC
>TRBJ2-7|NA|few|TRBV14
CASSHTAYEQYF
TGTGCCAGCAGCCACACGGCCTACGAGCAGTACTTC
>TRBJ1-1|TRBD1|NA|TRBV5-1
CASSKGSGTGDTEAFF
TGCGCCAGCAGCAAAGGATCCGGGACAGGGGACACTGAAGCTTTCTTT
>TRBJ1-6|TRBD1|NA|TRBV19
CASSPGQGNSPLHF
TGTGCCAGTAGTCCGGGACAGGGAAATTCACCCCTCCACTTT
>TRBJ1-5|NA|NA|TRBV19
CASSAGGRNIRSNQPQHF
TGTGCCAGTAGTGCCGGCGGGCGGAATATCAGGAGCAATCAGCCCCAGCATTTT
>TRBJ1-2|NA|NA|TRBV5-4
CASSIPTVDYGYTF
TGTGCCAGCAGCATACCGACAGTGGACTATGGCTACACCTTC
>TRBJ2-1|NA|NA|TRBV7-2
CASSLAGGAGNEQFF
TGTGCCAGCAGCTTAGCGGGGGGGGCCGGGAACGAGCAGTTCTTC
>TRBJ1-1|TRBD1|NA|TRBV5-3
CARSPRRGRRNTEAFF
TGTGCCAGAAGCCCTCGCAGGGGGCGGAGGAACACTGAAGCTTTCTTT
>TRBJ1-6|NA|NA|TRBV21-1
CASSKVWNGDRGSLGSPLHF
TGTGCCAGCAGCAAAGTATGGAATGGGGACAGGGGGAGTCTTGGTTCACCCCTCCACTTT
>TRBJ1-4|NA|NA|TRBV5-4
CASSFQGEKLFF
TGTGCCAGCAGCTTCCAGGGGGAAAAACTGTTTTTT
>TRBJ2-5|TRBD1|NA|TRBV12-3/TRBV12-4
CASSNRGQETQYF
TGTGCCAGCAGCAACAGGGGCCAAGAGACCCAGTACTTC
>TRBJ2-2|NA|NA|TRBV6-6
CASSYGTGNTGELFF
TGTGCCAGCAGTTACGGTACAGGGAACACCGGGGAGCTGTTTTTT
>TRBJ2-3|TRBD1|once|TRBV7-2
CASSARTGSATDTQYF
TGTGCCAGCAGCGCTCGGACAGGTAGTGCCACAGATACGCAGTATTTT
>TRBJ2-7|TRBD1|few|TRBV2
CASSGTGAYEQYF
TGTGCCAGCAGCGGGACAGGGGCCTACGAGCAGTACTTC
>TRBJ1-2|TRBD1|few|TRBV19
CASSIQGGGYGYTF
TGTGCCAGTAGTATTCAAGGGGGCGGCTATGGCTACACCTTC
>TRBJ1-3|NA|once|TRBV6-5
CASTRAGHSGNTIYF
TGTGCCAGCACCCGAGCAGGGCACTCTGGAAACACCATATATTTT
>TRBJ1-1|NA|NA|TRBV6-2/TRBV6-3
CASSYRQLGIRTNTEAFF
TGTGCCAGCAGTTACCGACAGTTAGGGATCCGAACGAACACTGAAGCTTTCTTT
>TRBJ2-3|TRBD2|NA|TRBV11-3
CASSLGGGEADTQYF
TGTGCCAGCAGCTTAGGCGGGGGGGAGGCGGATACGCAGTATTTT
>TRBJ1-5|NA|NA|TRBV5-1
CASSSGVNQPQHF
TGCGCCAGCAGCTCGGGGGTCAATCAGCCCCAGCATTTT
>TRBJ1-2|TRBD1|NA|TRBV18
CASTPDRGFGGYTF
TGTGCCAGCACACCGGACAGGGGCTTCGGTGGCTACACCTTC
>TRBJ2-5|TRBD1|few|TRBV7-9
CASSVGQGIQETQYF
TGTGCCAGCAGCGTAGGACAGGGGATACAAGAGACCCAGTACTTC
>TRBJ2-7|TRBD1|NA|TRBV7-9
CASSSARGQGIAGNEQYF
TGTGCCAGCAGTTCCGCCCGGGGACAGGGAATCGCCGGGAACGAGCAGTACTTC
>TRBJ2-7|TRBD1|NA|TRBV11-3
CASSWTGSSYEQYF
TGTGCCAGCAGCTGGACAGGAAGCTCCTACGAGCAGTACTTC
>TRBJ2-1|NA|NA|TRBV5-5
CASSLLVSSYNEQFF
TGTGCCAGCAGCTTGTTGGTGAGCTCCTACAATGAGCAGTTCTTC
>TRBJ2-3|NA|NA|TRBV7-3
CASSSSFGTDTQYF
TGTGCCAGCAGCTCCTCGTTTGGCACAGATACGCAGTATTTT
>TRBJ1-5|NA|NA|TRBV5-5
CASSLRGSNQPQHF
TGTGCCAGCAGCTTGAGAGGTAGCAATCAGCCCCAGCATTTT
>TRBJ2-7|NA|NA|TRBV11-3
CASSSRVVGYEQYF
TGTGCCAGCAGCTCCCGAGTAGTTGGCTACGAGCAGTACTTC
>TRBJ1-6|NA|once|TRBV11-2
CASSLGATRNSPLHF
TGTGCCAGCAGCTTAGGGGCTACTCGTAATTCACCCCTCCACTTT
>TRBJ2-1|TRBD1|NA|TRBV5-1
CASSLEDRGATYNEQFF
TGCGCCAGCAGCTTGGAGGACAGGGGAGCGACCTACAATGAGCAGTTCTTC